The source of this T cell receptor beta chain is a study of tumor and adjacent non-tumor tissue in lung cancer. Across the study: Samples averaged approximately 3.9 million productive TCRbeta reads each.

This CDR3 has 14 amino acids. CDR1 is SQVTM, CDR2 ANQGSEA, per germline. RNA was extracted from bulk tissue without any cell sorting. This non-tumor lung sample came from over 3 cm beyond the tumor edge. This clonotype was seen a handful of times. At one of its ends the junction is not consistent with the germline gene, which may arise from a read error. TCRbeta libraries were built with three rounds of nested PCR, modified from ARM-PCR. Using its own MiXCR run on the multiplex PCR reads, TCRdb lists one record per CDR3 protein. The sample gives around 57,000 distinct CDR3 sequences, about 61% of which show up once; under 35% is in the top ten.

Source material: distant non-tumor lung tissue. This receptor was taken from a man in his 70s with non-small cell lung cancer. The V and J genes are TRBV29-1 and TRBJ1-1; a possible D gene is TRBD1 (6 bases). The CDR3 is CSVGGQRLNTDAFF. CDR3 nucleotides: TGCAGCGTTGGGGGGCAGAGGCTGAACACTGATGCTTTCTTT.